This TCR beta chain was identified in a study of memory CD4+ T cells and cytomegalovirus serostatus. Deletions cut 5 bases from V and 5 bases from J, with 16 bases between. This CDR3 region has 14 residues. Per germline, CDR1 MDHEN and CDR2 SYDVKM. Remarks on this clone: The antigen is undetermined.

Authors' data handling: Out-of-frame sequences were removed, leaving roughly 2.1 million distinct TCRbeta sequences. TCRdb's copy holds only in-frame clones and misses some; the assay was immunoSEQ multiplex PCR. V and J calls and clone size are given by that table; D and trimming were obtained from the DNA. The table has roughly 76,000 clones, about 78% seen once. Study-level findings and limits: Median bootstrapped AUC for CMV status was about 0.96 originally, around 0.91 US-trained. About two fifths of the roughly 150 known CMV-associated TCRbeta sequences appeared in CD4+ memory.

Single viable CD3+CD4+CD8-CD45RO+ cells were sorted as the memory CD4+ T cells. Sequenced: memory CD4+ T cells from blood. This clonotype was sampled from an adult in good health and CMV-seropositive. V usage is TRBV28 and J usage is TRBJ2-7; D call uncertain. CDR3 in DNA: TGTGCCAGCAGTCCGTCCTTTGGGCCCCACGAGCAGTACTTC. Its protein is CASSPSFGPHEQYF.